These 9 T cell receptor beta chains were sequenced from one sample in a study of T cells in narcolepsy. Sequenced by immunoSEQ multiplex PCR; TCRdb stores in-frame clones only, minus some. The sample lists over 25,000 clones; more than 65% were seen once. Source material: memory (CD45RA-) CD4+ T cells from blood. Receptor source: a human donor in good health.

The CDR3 nucleotides read TGTGCCAGACTCCCGGGACTACCGAACAATGAGCAGTTCTTC. Translated, it gives CARLPGLPNNEQFF. This chain connects TRBV5-3 to TRBJ2-1; TRBD2 agrees at 7 bases. TRBV5-3 counts as an open reading frame of uncertain function. The CDR3 contains 14 residues. V gave up 7 bases and J gave up 5 bases; unmatched junction bases: 9.

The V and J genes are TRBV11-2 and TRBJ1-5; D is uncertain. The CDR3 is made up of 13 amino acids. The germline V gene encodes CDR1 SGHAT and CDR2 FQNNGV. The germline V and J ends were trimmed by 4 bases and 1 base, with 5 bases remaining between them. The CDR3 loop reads CASSYRSNQPQHF. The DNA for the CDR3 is TGTGCCAGCAGCTATAGGAGCAATCAGCCCCAGCATTTT.

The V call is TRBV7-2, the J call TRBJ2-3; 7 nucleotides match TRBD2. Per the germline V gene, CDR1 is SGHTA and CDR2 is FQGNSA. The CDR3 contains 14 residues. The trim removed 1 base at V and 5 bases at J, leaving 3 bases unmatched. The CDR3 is CASSLDPSGDTQYF. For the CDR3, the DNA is TGTGCCAGCAGCTTAGACCCTAGCGGAGATACGCAGTATTTT.

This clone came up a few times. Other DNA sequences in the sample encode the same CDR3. The CDR3 nucleotides are TGTGCCAGCAGCCTGGGACAGGGGTTCTATAATTCACCCCTCCACTTT. Amino acids: CASSLGQGFYNSPLHF. The chain is built from TRBV7-9 and TRBJ1-6; the match to TRBD1 covers 10 bases. The CDR3 extends over 16 amino acids. CDR1 SEHNR and CDR2 FQNEAQ come from the germline V gene (reference sequence). V lost 5 bases, J lost 3 bases, and 4 bases stayed unmatched.

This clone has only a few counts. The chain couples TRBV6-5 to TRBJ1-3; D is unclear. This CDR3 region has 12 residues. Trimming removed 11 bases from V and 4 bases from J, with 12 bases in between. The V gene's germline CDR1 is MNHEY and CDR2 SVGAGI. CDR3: CAQYRLGNTIYF. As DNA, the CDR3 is TGTGCCCAGTATCGTTTAGGAAACACCATATATTTT.

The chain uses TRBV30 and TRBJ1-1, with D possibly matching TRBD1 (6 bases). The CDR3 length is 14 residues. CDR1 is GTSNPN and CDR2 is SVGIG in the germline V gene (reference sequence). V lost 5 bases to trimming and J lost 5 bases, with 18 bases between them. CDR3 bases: TGTGCCTGGGGATCCGTACAGGGTCGGACTGAAGCTTTCTTT. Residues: CAWGSVQGRTEAFF.

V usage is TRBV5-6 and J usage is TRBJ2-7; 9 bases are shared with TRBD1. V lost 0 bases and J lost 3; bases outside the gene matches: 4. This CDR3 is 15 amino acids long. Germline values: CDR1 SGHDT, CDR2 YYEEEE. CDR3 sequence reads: CASSLEQGARYEQYF. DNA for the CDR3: TGTGCCAGCAGCTTGGAACAGGGGGCGCGCTACGAGCAGTACTTC.

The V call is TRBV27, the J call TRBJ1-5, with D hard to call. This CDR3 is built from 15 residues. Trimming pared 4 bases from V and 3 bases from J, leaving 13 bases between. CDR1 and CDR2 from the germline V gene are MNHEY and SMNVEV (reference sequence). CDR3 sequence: CASSSSSTINQPQHF. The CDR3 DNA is TGTGCCAGCAGTTCATCCTCTACTATCAATCAGCCCCAGCATTTT.

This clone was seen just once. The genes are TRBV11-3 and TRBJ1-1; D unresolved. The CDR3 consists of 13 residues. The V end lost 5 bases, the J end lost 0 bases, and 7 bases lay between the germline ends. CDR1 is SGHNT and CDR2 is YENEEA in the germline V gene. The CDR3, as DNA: TGTGCCAGCAGCCGCAACATGAACACTGAAGCTTTCTTT. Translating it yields CASSRNMNTEAFF.